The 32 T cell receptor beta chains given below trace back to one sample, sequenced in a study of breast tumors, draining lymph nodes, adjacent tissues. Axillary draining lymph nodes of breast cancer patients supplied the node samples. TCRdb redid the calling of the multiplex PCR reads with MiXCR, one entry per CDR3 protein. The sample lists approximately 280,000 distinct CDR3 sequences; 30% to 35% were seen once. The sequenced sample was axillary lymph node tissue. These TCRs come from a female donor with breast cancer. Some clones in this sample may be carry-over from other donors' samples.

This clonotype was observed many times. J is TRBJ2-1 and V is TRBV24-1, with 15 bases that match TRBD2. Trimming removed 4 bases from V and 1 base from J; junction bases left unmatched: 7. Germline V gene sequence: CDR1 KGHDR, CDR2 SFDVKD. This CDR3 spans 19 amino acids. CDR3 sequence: CATSDSGLAGGGSYNEQFF. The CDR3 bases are TGTGCCACCAGTGACTCGGGACTAGCGGGAGGCGGGTCCTACAATGAGCAGTTCTTC.

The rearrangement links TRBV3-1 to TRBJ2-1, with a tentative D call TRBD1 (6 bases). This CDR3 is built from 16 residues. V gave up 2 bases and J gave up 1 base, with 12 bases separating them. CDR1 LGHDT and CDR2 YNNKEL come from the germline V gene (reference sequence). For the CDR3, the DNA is TGTGCCAGCAGCCAAATACAGGGTAGGTCCTACAATGAGCAGTTCTTC. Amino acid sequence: CASSQIQGRSYNEQFF.

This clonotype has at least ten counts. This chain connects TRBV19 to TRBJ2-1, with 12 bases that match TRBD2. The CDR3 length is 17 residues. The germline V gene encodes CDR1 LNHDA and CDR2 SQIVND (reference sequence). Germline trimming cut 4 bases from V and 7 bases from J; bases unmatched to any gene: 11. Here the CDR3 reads CASSTWTSGTSGNEQFF. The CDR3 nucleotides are TGTGCCAGTAGTACCTGGACTAGCGGGACCAGCGGGAATGAGCAGTTCTTC.

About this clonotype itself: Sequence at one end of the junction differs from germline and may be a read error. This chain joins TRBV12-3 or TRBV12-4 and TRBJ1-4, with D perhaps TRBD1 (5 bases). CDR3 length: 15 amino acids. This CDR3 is CASRPGRTTNEKLSF. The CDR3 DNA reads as TGTGCCAGCAGGCCCGGGAGGACAACTAATGAAAAACTGTCTTTT.

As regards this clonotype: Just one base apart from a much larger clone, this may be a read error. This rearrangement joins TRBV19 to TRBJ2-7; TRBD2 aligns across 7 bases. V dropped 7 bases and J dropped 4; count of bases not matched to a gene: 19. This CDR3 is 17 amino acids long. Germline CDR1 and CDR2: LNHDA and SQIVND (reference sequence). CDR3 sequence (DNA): TGTGCCAGTAAAAACGGTGGAATTGCGGGAGCTTGGTACGAGCAGTACTTC. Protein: CASKNGGIAGAWYEQYF.

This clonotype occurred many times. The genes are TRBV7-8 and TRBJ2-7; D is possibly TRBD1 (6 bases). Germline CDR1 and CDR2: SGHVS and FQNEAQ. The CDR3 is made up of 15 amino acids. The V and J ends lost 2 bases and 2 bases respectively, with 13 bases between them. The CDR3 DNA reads TGTGCCAGCAGCTTAATCTTCCGGGACACCTACGAGCAGTACTTC. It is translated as CASSLIFRDTYEQYF.

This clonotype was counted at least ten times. The CDR3 is CASTGGRNQPQHF. In DNA form, the CDR3 reads TGTGCCAGCACTGGCGGCAGAAATCAGCCCCAGCATTTT. The J gene is TRBJ1-5, the V gene TRBV6-6; D unresolved. V lost 7 bases to trimming and J lost 4 bases, with 11 bases between them. The length of the CDR3 is 13 residues. Germline V gene data show CDR1 as MNHNY and CDR2 as SVGAGI (reference sequence).

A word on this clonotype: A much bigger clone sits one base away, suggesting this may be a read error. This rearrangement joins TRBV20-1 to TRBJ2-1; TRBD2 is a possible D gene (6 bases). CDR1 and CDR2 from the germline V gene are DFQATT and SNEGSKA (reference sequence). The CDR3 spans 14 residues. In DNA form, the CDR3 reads TGCAGTGCTCCCCGGGACTTACTCTACACTGAGCAGTTCTTC. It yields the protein CSAPRDLLYTEQFF.

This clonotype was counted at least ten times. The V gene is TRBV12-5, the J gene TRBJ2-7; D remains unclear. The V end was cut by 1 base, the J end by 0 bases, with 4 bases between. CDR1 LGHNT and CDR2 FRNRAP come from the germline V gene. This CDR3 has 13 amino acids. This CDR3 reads CASGLGLSYEQYF. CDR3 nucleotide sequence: TGTGCTAGTGGTTTGGGTCTCTCCTACGAGCAGTACTTC.

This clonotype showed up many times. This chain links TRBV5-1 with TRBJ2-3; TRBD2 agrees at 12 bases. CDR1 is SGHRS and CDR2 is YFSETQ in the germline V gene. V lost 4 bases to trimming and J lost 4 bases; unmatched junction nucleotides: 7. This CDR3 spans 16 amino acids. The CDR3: CASSATTSGSADTQYF. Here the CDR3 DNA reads TGCGCCAGCAGCGCTACGACTAGCGGGAGCGCAGATACGCAGTATTTT.

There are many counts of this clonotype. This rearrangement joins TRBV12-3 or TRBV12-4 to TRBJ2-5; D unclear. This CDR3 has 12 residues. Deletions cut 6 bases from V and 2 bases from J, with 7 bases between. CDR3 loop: CASSPRQETQYF. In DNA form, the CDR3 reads TGTGCCAGCAGCCCCCGGCAAGAGACCCAGTACTTC.

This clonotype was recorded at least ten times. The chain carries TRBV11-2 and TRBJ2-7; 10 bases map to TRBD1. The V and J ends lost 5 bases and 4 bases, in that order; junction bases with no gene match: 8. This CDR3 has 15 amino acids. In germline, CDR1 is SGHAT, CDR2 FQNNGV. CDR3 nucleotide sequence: TGTGCCAGCAGCCCAGAGGACAGGGGGAAGTACGAGCAGTACTTC. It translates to CASSPEDRGKYEQYF. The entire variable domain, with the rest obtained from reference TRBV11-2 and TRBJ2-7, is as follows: EAGVAQSPRYKIIEKRQSVAFWCNPISGHATLYWYQQILGQGPKLLIQFQNNGVVDDSQLPKDRFSAERLKGVDSTLKIQPAKLEDSAVYLCASSPEDRGKYEQYFGPGTRLTVT.

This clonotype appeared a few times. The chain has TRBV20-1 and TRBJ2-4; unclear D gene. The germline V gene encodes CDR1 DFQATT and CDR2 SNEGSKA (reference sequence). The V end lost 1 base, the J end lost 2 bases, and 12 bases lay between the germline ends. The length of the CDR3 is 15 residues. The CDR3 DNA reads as TGCAGTGCTAGAGTTATTTCTGGGTCCAAAAACATTCAGTACTTC. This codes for CSARVISGSKNIQYF.

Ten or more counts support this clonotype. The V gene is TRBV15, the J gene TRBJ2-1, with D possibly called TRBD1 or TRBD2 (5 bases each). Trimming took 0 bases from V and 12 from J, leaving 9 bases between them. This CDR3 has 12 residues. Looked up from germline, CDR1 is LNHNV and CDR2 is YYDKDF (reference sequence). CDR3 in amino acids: CATSRDRGTQFF. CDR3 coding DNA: TGTGCCACCAGCAGAGATCGAGGGACGCAGTTCTTC. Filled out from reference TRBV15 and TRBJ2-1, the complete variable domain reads DAMVIQNPRYQVTQFGKPVTLSCSQTLNHNVMYWYQQKSSQAPKLLFHYYDKDFNNEADTPDNFQSRRPNTSFCFLDIRSPGLGDTAMYLCATSRDRGTQFFGPGTRLTVL.

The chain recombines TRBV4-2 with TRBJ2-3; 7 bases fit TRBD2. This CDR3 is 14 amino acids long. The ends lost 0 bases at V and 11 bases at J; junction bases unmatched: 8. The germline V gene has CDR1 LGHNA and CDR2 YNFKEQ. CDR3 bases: TGTGCCAGCAGCCAAGATTCGAGGGAGGGTGAGCAGTATTTT. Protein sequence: CASSQDSREGEQYF.

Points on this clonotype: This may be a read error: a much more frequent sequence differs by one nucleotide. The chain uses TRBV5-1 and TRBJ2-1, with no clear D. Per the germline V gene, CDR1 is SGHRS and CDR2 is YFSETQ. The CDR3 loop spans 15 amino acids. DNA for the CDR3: TGCGCCAGCAGCTTGGATGGAAACTCCTACAATGAGCTGTTCTTC. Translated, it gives CASSLDGNSYNELFF.

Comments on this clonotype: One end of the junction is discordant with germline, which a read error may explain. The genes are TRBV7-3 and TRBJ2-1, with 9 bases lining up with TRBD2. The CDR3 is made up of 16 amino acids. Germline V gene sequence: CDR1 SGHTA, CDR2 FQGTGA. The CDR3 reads CASGLGAGGSYNEQSF. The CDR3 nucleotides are TGTGCCAGCGGCTTAGGGGCGGGAGGGTCCTACAATGAGCAGTCCTTC.

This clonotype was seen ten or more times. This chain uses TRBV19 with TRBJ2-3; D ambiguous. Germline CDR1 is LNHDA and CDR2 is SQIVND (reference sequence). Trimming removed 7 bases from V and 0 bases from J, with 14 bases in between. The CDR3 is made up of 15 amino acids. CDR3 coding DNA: TGTGCCAGTACCAACCAACCCGCTAGCACAGATACGCAGTATTTT. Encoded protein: CASTNQPASTDTQYF. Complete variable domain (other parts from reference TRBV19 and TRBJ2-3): DGGITQSPKYLFRKEGQNVTLSCEQNLNHDAMYWYRQDPGQGLRLIYYSQIVNDFQKGDIAEGYSVSREKKESFPLTVTSAQKNPTAFYLCASTNQPASTDTQYFGPGTRLTVL.

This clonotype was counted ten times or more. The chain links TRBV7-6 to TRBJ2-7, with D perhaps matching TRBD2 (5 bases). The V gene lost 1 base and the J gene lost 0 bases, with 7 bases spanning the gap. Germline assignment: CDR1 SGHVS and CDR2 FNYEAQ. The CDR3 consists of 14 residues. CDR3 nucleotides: TGTGCCAGCAGCTTAGTTGGGAGCTCCTACGAGCAGTACTTC. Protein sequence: CASSLVGSSYEQYF.

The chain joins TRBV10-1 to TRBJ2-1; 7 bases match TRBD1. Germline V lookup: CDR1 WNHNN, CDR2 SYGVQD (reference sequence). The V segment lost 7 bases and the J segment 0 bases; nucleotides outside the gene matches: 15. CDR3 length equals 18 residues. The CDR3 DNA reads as TGCGCCAGCAACTCCGGGGATAGGGGGCAGAGCTCCTACAATGAGCAGTTCTTC. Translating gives CASNSGDRGQSSYNEQFF.

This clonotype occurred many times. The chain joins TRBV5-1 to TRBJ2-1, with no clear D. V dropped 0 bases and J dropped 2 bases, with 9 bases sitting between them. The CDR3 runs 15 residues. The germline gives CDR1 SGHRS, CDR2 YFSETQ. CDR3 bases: TGCGCCAGCAGCTTGGTCTGGGTCACCTACAATGAGCAGTTCTTC. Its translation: CASSLVWVTYNEQFF. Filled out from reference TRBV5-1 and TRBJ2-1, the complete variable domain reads KAGVTQTPRYLIKTRGQQVTLSCSPISGHRSVSWYQQTPGQGLQFLFEYFSETQRNKGNFPGRFSGRQFSNSRSEMNVSTLELGDSALYLCASSLVWVTYNEQFFGPGTRLTVL.

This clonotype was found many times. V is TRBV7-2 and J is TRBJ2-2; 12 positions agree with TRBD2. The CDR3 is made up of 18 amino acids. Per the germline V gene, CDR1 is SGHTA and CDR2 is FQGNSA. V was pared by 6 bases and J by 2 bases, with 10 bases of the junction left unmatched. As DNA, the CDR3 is TGTGCCAGCAGTTCTTGGACTAGCGGGACATCCAACACCGGGGAGCTGTTTTTT. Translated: CASSSWTSGTSNTGELFF.

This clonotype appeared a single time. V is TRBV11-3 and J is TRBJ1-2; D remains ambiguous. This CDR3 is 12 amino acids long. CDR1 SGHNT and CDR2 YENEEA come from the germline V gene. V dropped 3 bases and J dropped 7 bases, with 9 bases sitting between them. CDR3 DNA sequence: TGTGCCAGCAGCTTTAGCGGGTTTGGCTACACCTTC. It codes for CASSFSGFGYTF.

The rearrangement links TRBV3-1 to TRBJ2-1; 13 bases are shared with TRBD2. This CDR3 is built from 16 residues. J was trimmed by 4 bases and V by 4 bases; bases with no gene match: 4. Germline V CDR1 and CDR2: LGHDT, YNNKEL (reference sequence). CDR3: CASSLRLAGGYNEQFF. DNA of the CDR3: TGTGCCAGCAGCCTACGACTAGCGGGAGGTTACAATGAGCAGTTCTTC.

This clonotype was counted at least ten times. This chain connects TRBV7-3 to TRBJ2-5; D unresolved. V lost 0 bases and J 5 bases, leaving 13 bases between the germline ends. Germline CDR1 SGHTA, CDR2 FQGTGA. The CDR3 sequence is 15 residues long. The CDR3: CASSLTLGIGETQYF. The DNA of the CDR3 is TGTGCCAGCAGCTTAACATTGGGTATTGGCGAGACCCAGTACTTC.

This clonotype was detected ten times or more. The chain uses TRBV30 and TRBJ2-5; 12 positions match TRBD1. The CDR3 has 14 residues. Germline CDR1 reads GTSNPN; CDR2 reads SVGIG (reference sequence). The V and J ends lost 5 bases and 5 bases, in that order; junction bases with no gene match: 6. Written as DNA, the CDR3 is TGTGCCTGGGGGACAGGGGGCGCGTATGAGACCCAGTACTTC. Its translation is CAWGTGGAYETQYF.

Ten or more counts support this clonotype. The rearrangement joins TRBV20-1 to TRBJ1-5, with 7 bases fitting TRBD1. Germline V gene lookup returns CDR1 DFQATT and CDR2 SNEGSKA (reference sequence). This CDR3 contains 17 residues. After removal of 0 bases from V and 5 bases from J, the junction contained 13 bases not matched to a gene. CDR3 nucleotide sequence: TGCAGTGCTAGAGATTCGACCCGACAGGGAATGGATCAGCCCCAGCATTTT. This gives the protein CSARDSTRQGMDQPQHF.

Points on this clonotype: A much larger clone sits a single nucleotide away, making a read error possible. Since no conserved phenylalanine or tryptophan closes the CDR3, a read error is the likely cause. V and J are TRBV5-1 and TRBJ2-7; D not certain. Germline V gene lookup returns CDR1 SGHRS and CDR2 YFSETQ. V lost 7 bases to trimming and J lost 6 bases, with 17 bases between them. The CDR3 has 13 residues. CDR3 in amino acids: CASSMNLGVEQYS. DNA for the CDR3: TGCGCCAGCTCTATGAACTTGGGTGTCGAGCAGTACTCC.

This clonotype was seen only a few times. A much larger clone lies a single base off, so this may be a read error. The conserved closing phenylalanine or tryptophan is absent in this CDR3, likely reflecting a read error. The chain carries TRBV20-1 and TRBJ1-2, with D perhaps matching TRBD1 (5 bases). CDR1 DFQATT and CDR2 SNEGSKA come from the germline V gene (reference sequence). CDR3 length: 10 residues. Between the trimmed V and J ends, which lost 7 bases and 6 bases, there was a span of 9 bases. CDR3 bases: TGCAGTGGCAGGGTGAATGGCTACACCTCC. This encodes CSGRVNGYTS.

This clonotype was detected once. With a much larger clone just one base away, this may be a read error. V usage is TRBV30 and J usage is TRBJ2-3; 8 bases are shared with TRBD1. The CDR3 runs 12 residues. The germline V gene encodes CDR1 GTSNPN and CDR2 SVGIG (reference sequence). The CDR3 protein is CPWGQGTDTQYF. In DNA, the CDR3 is TGTCCCTGGGGACAGGGCACAGATACGCAGTATTTT.

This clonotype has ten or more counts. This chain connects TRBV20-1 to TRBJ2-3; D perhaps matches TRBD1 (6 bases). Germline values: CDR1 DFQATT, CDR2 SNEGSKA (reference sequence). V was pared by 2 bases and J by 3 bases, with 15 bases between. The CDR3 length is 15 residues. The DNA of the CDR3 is TGCAGTGCTAGAAGGACAGCCCAAGGAACAGATACGCAGTATTTT. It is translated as CSARRTAQGTDTQYF.

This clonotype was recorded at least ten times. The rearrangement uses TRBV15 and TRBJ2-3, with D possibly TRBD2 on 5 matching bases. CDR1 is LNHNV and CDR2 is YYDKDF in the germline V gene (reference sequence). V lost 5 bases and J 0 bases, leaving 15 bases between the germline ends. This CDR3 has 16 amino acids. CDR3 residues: CATSSLRAPSTDTQYF. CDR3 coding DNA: TGTGCCACCAGCTCCTTGAGGGCGCCAAGCACAGATACGCAGTATTTT.